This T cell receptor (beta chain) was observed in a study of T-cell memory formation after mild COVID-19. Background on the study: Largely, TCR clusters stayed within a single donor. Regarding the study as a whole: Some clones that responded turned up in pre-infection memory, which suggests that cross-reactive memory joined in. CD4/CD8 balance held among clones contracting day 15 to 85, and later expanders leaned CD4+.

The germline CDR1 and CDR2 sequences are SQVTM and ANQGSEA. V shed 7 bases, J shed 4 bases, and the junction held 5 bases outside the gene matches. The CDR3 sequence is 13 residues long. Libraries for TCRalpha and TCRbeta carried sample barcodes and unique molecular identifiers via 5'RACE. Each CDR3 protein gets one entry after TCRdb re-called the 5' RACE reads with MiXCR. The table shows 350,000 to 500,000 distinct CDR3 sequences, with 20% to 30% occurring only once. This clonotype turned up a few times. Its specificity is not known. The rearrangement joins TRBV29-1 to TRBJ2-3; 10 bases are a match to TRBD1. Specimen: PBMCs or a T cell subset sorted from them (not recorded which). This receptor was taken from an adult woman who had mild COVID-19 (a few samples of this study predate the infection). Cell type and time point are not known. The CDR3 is CSGTGGTSDTQYF. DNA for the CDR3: TGCAGCGGGACAGGGGGGACTTCAGATACGCAGTATTTT.